These 12 T cell receptor beta chains were sequenced from one sample in a study of T cells in Graves' hyperthyroidism and ophthalmopathy. RNA transcripts yielded amplified TCR beta CDR3 regions. The HTBI primer set was used in a first-round RT-PCR of the TCR CDR3. TCRdb redid the calling of the multiplex PCR reads with MiXCR, one entry per CDR3 protein. The sample contains 400,000 or so distinct CDR3 sequences, approximately 15% of which appear only once. The source material was blood. The receptors here all came from a woman aged 30 to 39 with Graves' ophthalmopathy.

This clonotype was detected ten times or more. The J gene is TRBJ2-1, the V gene TRBV7-2; 11 positions match TRBD2. CDR1 and CDR2 from the germline V gene are SGHTA and FQGNSA. The CDR3 extends over 16 amino acids. V trimming: 3 bases; J trimming: 8 bases; junction bases outside the gene matches: 9. In DNA, the CDR3 is TGTGCCAGCAGCTTTCTAGCGGGGGGTGGAGGCCATGAGCAGTTCTTC. As protein: CASSFLAGGGGHEQFF.

The rearrangement joins TRBV13 to TRBJ2-1, with D uncertain. Trimming stripped 1 base from V and 10 bases from J, with 20 bases between. This CDR3 has 16 amino acids. The germline gives CDR1 PRHDT, CDR2 FYEKMQ (reference sequence). DNA for the CDR3: TGTGCCAGCAGCTTAGTCTCGACCCAAATAGAGAGGGAGCAGTTCTTC. Translated: CASSLVSTQIEREQFF.

This clonotype was seen at least ten times. The chain links TRBV27 to TRBJ2-7; D may be TRBD1 (5 bases). This CDR3 is 15 amino acids long. CDR1 MNHEY and CDR2 SMNVEV come from the germline V gene (reference sequence). Trimming left V 0 bases short and J 0 bases short, with 9 bases between. The CDR3 reads CASSLSAGFSYEQYF. The CDR3 DNA follows: TGTGCCAGCAGTTTATCGGCAGGGTTCTCCTACGAGCAGTACTTC.

This clonotype was detected a few times. One base away lies a much larger clone, so this may be a sequencing read error. The rearrangement uses TRBV30 and TRBJ1-1; 7 positions match TRBD1. V was pared by 4 bases and J by 6 bases, with 14 bases of the junction left unmatched. The germline V gene has CDR1 GTSNPN and CDR2 SVGIG (reference sequence). CDR3 size: 15 residues. The CDR3 here is CAWKTTGTANAEAFF. The CDR3 DNA sequence: TGTGCCTGGAAAACTACCGGGACAGCTAACGCTGAAGCTTTCTTT. The full variable domain, rest sourced from reference TRBV30 and TRBJ1-1, is SQTIHQWPATLVQPVGSPLSLECTVEGTSNPNLYWYRQAAGRGLQLLFYSVGIGQISSEVPQNLSASRPQDRQFILSSKKLLLSDSGFYLCAWKTTGTANAEAFFGQGTRLTVV.

This clonotype was seen ten or more times. The rearrangement links TRBV2 to TRBJ1-3; D is unclear. The length of the CDR3 is 16 residues. V lost 5 bases to trimming and J lost 1 base, with 15 bases between them. Germline V CDR1 and CDR2: SNHLY, FYNNEI. Written as DNA, the CDR3 is TGTGCCAGCAGTATCTCCAAACTGCTATCTGGAAACACCATATATTTT. Translated, it gives CASSISKLLSGNTIYF.

The chain combines TRBV9 with TRBJ2-5; 8 bases align to TRBD2. CDR3 length: 17 residues. With 0 bases clipped from V and 3 bases from J, the junction kept 10 bases outside the gene matches. The germline CDR1 and CDR2 sequences are SGDLS and YYNGEE. The CDR3 DNA reads TGTGCCAGCAGCGTAGGAATTCGGGGACTAGGAGAAGAGACCCAGTACTTC. Translating gives CASSVGIRGLGEETQYF.

This clonotype was seen repeatedly, ten times or more. The CDR3 DNA reads TGTGCCACCAGCAGGGTTTTGACAGGGCTCGACACTGAAGCTTTCTTT. Translation: CATSRVLTGLDTEAFF. This chain joins TRBV15 and TRBJ1-1; 7 nucleotides line up with TRBD1. V trimming: 3 bases; J trimming: 3 bases; junction bases outside the gene matches: 10. The CDR3 totals 16 residues. Germline assignment: CDR1 LNHNV and CDR2 YYDKDF (reference sequence).

This clonotype was found many times. This rearrangement joins TRBV20-1 to TRBJ2-3; D is unresolved. The V gene's germline CDR1 is DFQATT and CDR2 SNEGSKA (reference sequence). Trimming took off 6 bases at V and 8 bases at J, with 12 bases between the two ends. The CDR3 is 11 residues long. The chain's CDR3 is CSAKNLGTQYF. Here the CDR3 DNA reads TGCAGTGCCAAAAACCTTGGTACGCAGTATTTT.

J is TRBJ2-1 and V is TRBV5-1; 8 nucleotides align to TRBD2. V shed 0 bases, J shed 7 bases, and the junction held 9 bases outside the gene matches. This CDR3 comprises 16 residues. CDR1 and CDR2 from the germline V gene are SGHRS and YFSETQ. The CDR3 region has the DNA TGCGCCAGCAGCTTGGACGGTCGAGCGGGGGCTAATGAGCAGTTCTTC. It codes for CASSLDGRAGANEQFF.

The chain combines TRBV4-1 with TRBJ1-2; D not certain. This CDR3 contains 16 residues. Germline CDR1 and CDR2: MGHRA and YSYEKL. V lost 0 bases and J lost 0, with 11 bases in between. CDR3 residues: CASSQDPYQTNYGYTF. In DNA, the CDR3 is TGCGCCAGCAGCCAAGACCCCTATCAAACTAACTATGGCTACACCTTC.

In its sample, this clonotype was seen many times. J is TRBJ2-3 and V is TRBV11-2; D unresolved. Per germline, CDR1 SGHAT and CDR2 FQNNGV. Trimming took 3 bases from V and 4 from J, leaving 2 bases between them. The CDR3 covers 11 residues. The DNA of the CDR3 is TGTGCCAGCAGCTTCCCAGATACGCAGTATTTT. Translated, it gives CASSFPDTQYF.

The table lists this clonotype with many counts. The rearrangement joins TRBV30 to TRBJ1-1; tentatively, D is TRBD1 (5 bases). The CDR3 consists of 15 residues. V lost 3 bases and J lost 5, with 19 bases in between. Per the germline V gene, CDR1 is GTSNPN and CDR2 is SVGIG (reference sequence). CDR3 nucleotides: TGTGCCTGGAGCCTAAACATAATGAGGGGAACTGAAGCTTTCTTT. This gives the protein CAWSLNIMRGTEAFF.